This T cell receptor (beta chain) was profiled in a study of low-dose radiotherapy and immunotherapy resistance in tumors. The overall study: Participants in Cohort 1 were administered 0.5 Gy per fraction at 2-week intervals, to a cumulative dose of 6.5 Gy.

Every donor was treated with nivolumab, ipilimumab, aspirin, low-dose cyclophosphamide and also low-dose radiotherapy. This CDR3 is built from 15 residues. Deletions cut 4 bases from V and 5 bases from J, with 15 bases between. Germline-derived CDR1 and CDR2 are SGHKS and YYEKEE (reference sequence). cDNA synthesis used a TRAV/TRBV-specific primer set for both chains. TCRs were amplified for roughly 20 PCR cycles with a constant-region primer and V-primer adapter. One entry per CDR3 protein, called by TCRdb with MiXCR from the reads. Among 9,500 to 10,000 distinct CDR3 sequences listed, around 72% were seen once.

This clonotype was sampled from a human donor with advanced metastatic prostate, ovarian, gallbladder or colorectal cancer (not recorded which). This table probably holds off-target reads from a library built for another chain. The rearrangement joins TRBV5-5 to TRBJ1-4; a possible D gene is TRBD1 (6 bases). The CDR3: CASSPAAQGNEKLFF. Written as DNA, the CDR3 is TGTGCCAGCAGCCCGGCGGCACAGGGAAATGAAAAACTGTTTTTT.